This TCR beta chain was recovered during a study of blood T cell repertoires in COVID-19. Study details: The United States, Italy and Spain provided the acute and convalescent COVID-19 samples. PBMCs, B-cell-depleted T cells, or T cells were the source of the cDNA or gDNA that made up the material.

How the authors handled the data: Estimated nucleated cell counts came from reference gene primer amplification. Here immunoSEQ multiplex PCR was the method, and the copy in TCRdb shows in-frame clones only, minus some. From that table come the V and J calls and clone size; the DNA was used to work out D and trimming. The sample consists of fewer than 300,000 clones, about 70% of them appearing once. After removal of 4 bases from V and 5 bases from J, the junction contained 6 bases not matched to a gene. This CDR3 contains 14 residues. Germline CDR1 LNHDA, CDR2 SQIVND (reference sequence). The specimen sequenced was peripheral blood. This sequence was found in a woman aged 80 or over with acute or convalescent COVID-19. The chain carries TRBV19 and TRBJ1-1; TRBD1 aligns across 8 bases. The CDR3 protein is CASSTDRGGTEAFF. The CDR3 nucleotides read TGTGCCAGTAGTACCGACAGGGGAGGAACTGAAGCTTTCTTT.